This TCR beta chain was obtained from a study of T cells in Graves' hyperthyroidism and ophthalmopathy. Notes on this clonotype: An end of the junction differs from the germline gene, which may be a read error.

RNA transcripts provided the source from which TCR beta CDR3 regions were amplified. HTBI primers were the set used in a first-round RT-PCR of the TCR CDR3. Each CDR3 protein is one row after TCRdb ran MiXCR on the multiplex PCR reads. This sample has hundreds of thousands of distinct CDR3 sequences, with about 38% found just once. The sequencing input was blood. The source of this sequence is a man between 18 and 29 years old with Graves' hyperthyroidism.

The CDR3 DNA reads TGTGCTAGCAGCTCAGGTCCGTCCAGCAAAAGTAAGGGGACCCAGTACTTC. Protein sequence: CASSSGPSSKSKGTQYF. The chain links TRBV7-7 to TRBJ2-5; D remains unclear. The CDR3 loop spans 17 amino acids. Germline lookup yields CDR1 SSHAT and CDR2 FNYEAQ (reference sequence).